The rows below give T cell receptor beta chains drawn from one sample of a study of cytomegalovirus exposure and HLA in healthy donors. Assay: immunoSEQ multiplex PCR; the TCRdb copy retains only in-frame clones and omits some. The table records about 360,000 clones, just over 85% of them present only once. Sequenced: PBMCs. The receptors come from a young woman in good health and CMV-seronegative. CDR3s include the opening cysteine and the closing phenylalanine or tryptophan. D genes are given only for firm matches. Size tells how often a clone was seen (once, few, many) or the class of an expanded clone, and some rows leave it out.

v_call: TRBV7-9; j_call: TRBJ1-2; d_call: TRBD1; clone_size: .; cdr3_aa: CASSLASGGTLYGYTF; cdr3_nt: TGTGCCAGCAGCTTAGCCTCAGGGGGAACCCTCTATGGCTACACCTTC
v_call: TRBV7-3; j_call: TRBJ2-1; d_call: .; clone_size: .; cdr3_aa: CASSFSGTGILDEQFF; cdr3_nt: TGTGCCAGCAGCTTTTCCGGGACTGGGATTTTGGATGAGCAGTTCTTC
v_call: TRBV19; j_call: TRBJ1-5; d_call: .; clone_size: once; cdr3_aa: CASSDYDNQPQHF; cdr3_nt: TGTGCCAGTAGTGACTATGACAATCAGCCCCAGCATTTT
v_call: TRBV9; j_call: TRBJ1-4; d_call: .; clone_size: .; cdr3_aa: CASSVDVQDEKLFF; cdr3_nt: TGTGCCAGCAGCGTAGATGTACAGGATGAAAAACTGTTTTTT
v_call: TRBV27; j_call: TRBJ2-1; d_call: .; clone_size: .; cdr3_aa: CASSLSSGVGEQFF; cdr3_nt: TGTGCCAGCAGTTTATCCTCGGGAGTTGGTGAGCAGTTCTTC
v_call: TRBV27; j_call: TRBJ2-1; d_call: .; clone_size: .; cdr3_aa: CASIAPYYNEQFF; cdr3_nt: TGTGCCAGCATAGCGCCCTACTACAATGAGCAGTTCTTC
v_call: TRBV15; j_call: TRBJ2-7; d_call: TRBD1; clone_size: .; cdr3_aa: CATSRVRQGRDEQYF; cdr3_nt: TGTGCCACCAGCAGAGTAAGACAGGGACGCGACGAGCAGTACTTC
v_call: TRBV7-9; j_call: TRBJ2-5; d_call: TRBD1; clone_size: once; cdr3_aa: CASSFTGTGEETQYF; cdr3_nt: TGTGCCAGCAGCTTTACCGGGACAGGGGAAGAGACCCAGTACTTC
v_call: TRBV27; j_call: TRBJ2-7; d_call: .; clone_size: .; cdr3_aa: CASSPLRSRTYEQYF; cdr3_nt: TGTGCCAGCAGTCCGCTCAGGTCGCGAACCTACGAGCAGTACTTC
v_call: TRBV4-1; j_call: TRBJ2-3; d_call: .; clone_size: .; cdr3_aa: CASSQTEHTDTQYF; cdr3_nt: TGCGCCAGCAGCCAGACAGAACACACAGATACGCAGTATTTT
v_call: TRBV5-1; j_call: TRBJ1-4; d_call: .; clone_size: .; cdr3_aa: CASSLVAGLNEKLFF; cdr3_nt: TGCGCCAGCAGCTTGGTTGCAGGTCTTAATGAAAAACTGTTTTTT
v_call: TRBV6-6; j_call: TRBJ2-5; d_call: TRBD2; clone_size: few; cdr3_aa: CASSLHRTSGQETQYF; cdr3_nt: TGTGCCAGCAGTTTACACCGGACTAGCGGCCAAGAGACCCAGTACTTC
v_call: TRBV7-3; j_call: TRBJ2-1; d_call: TRBD2; clone_size: .; cdr3_aa: CASSVAGARGNEQFF; cdr3_nt: TGTGCCAGCAGCGTAGCGGGAGCCCGGGGGAATGAGCAGTTCTTC
v_call: TRBV9; j_call: TRBJ1-5; d_call: .; clone_size: .; cdr3_aa: CASSIAPEAFNQPQHF; cdr3_nt: TGTGCCAGCAGCATAGCGCCGGAGGCCTTTAATCAGCCCCAGCATTTT
v_call: TRBV13; j_call: TRBJ2-5; d_call: .; clone_size: .; cdr3_aa: CASSSRTSQETQYF; cdr3_nt: TGTGCCAGCAGCTCACGCACTAGCCAAGAGACCCAGTACTTC
v_call: TRBV29-1; j_call: TRBJ2-2; d_call: .; clone_size: .; cdr3_aa: CSVEDRGRTGELFF; cdr3_nt: TGCAGCGTTGAAGACAGAGGGCGGACCGGGGAGCTGTTTTTT
v_call: TRBV7-8; j_call: TRBJ2-7; d_call: .; clone_size: .; cdr3_aa: CASSLAGSAYEQYF; cdr3_nt: TGTGCCAGCAGCTTAGCGGGCAGTGCCTACGAGCAGTACTTC
v_call: TRBV28; j_call: TRBJ2-1; d_call: .; clone_size: .; cdr3_aa: CASRRSGTWSSYNEQFF; cdr3_nt: TGTGCCAGCAGGCGCTCCGGGACTTGGAGCTCCTACAATGAGCAGTTCTTC
v_call: TRBV7-3; j_call: TRBJ2-1; d_call: TRBD2; clone_size: .; cdr3_aa: CASSLIGLAGGPGNEQFF; cdr3_nt: TGTGCCAGCAGCTTAATAGGCCTAGCGGGAGGGCCTGGCAATGAGCAGTTCTTC
v_call: TRBV7-9; j_call: TRBJ1-2; d_call: TRBD1; clone_size: .; cdr3_aa: CASSVTSRQGAGYTF; cdr3_nt: TGTGCCAGCAGCGTCACCAGCCGTCAGGGGGCTGGCTACACCTTC
v_call: TRBV18; j_call: TRBJ1-3; d_call: TRBD1; clone_size: .; cdr3_aa: CASSPLRTGGDSGNTIYF; cdr3_nt: TGTGCCAGCTCGCCACTTCGGACAGGGGGGGATTCTGGAAACACCATATATTTT
v_call: TRBV4-1; j_call: TRBJ2-7; d_call: .; clone_size: .; cdr3_aa: CASSGGAGPTYEQYF; cdr3_nt: TGCGCCAGCAGCGGAGGGGCGGGGCCTACCTACGAGCAGTACTTC
v_call: TRBV27; j_call: TRBJ1-2; d_call: .; clone_size: few; cdr3_aa: CASSMLAGTGAGGYTF; cdr3_nt: TGTGCCAGCAGTATGCTCGCGGGGACCGGGGCTGGTGGCTACACCTTC
v_call: TRBV19; j_call: TRBJ1-1; d_call: .; clone_size: .; cdr3_aa: CASRPIPGLAEAFF; cdr3_nt: TGTGCCAGTAGGCCTATCCCAGGATTGGCTGAAGCTTTCTTT
v_call: TRBV28; j_call: TRBJ2-5; d_call: .; clone_size: .; cdr3_aa: CASIGDISMAETQYF; cdr3_nt: TGTGCCAGCATCGGGGACATCTCGATGGCGGAGACCCAGTACTTC
v_call: TRBV27; j_call: TRBJ2-7; d_call: .; clone_size: .; cdr3_aa: CASSLSRDFHEQYF; cdr3_nt: TGTGCCAGCAGTTTATCGAGGGACTTCCACGAGCAGTACTTC
v_call: TRBV30; j_call: TRBJ2-7; d_call: TRBD2; clone_size: .; cdr3_aa: CAWTGTSGLYEQYF; cdr3_nt: TGTGCCTGGACCGGGACTAGCGGGTTGTACGAGCAGTACTTC
v_call: TRBV5-1; j_call: TRBJ2-7; d_call: TRBD2; clone_size: many; cdr3_aa: CASSQTTSGTAEQYF; cdr3_nt: TGCGCCAGCAGCCAAACGACTAGCGGGACAGCCGAGCAGTACTTC
v_call: TRBV6-1; j_call: TRBJ1-1; d_call: .; clone_size: .; cdr3_aa: CASRDTRKTEAFF; cdr3_nt: TGTGCCAGTAGGGACACCCGGAAGACTGAAGCTTTCTTT
v_call: TRBV28; j_call: TRBJ2-3; d_call: TRBD1; clone_size: .; cdr3_aa: CASRSSGTGFQNTQYF; cdr3_nt: TGTGCCAGCAGGTCGTCGGGGACAGGGTTTCAAAATACGCAGTATTTT
v_call: TRBV28; j_call: TRBJ1-5; d_call: .; clone_size: few; cdr3_aa: CASSQGTLPQHF; cdr3_nt: TGTGCCAGCAGTCAGGGGACATTGCCCCAGCATTTT
v_call: TRBV7-8; j_call: TRBJ2-2; d_call: TRBD2; clone_size: .; cdr3_aa: CASTKGLAGTTGELFF; cdr3_nt: TGTGCCAGCACCAAGGGACTAGCGGGTACCACCGGGGAGCTGTTTTTT